This T cell receptor beta chain stems from a study of tumor-infiltrating lymphocytes in localized non-small cell lung cancer. Study-level points and caveats: Compared with uninvolved lung, tumors showed higher T cell infiltration by TCRbeta sequencing.

Profiling relied on immunoSEQ multiplex PCR, and the TCRdb table lists in-frame clones only, not all of them. The table shows 5,500 to 6,500 clones, with just over 75% occurring only once. Trimming took off 1 base at V and 10 bases at J, with 14 bases between the two ends. The germline CDR1 and CDR2 sequences are MDHEN and SYDVKM. There are 15 residues in the CDR3. Note on this clone: The antigen is undetermined.

The sequenced material came from lung tumor tissue. This receptor was obtained from a human donor with non-small cell lung cancer. This rearrangement joins TRBV28 to TRBJ1-6; no clear D. The DNA of the CDR3 is TGTGCCAGCAGTTTATATTCTGGGAGCATCTCACCCCTCCACTTT. The encoded protein is CASSLYSGSISPLHF.